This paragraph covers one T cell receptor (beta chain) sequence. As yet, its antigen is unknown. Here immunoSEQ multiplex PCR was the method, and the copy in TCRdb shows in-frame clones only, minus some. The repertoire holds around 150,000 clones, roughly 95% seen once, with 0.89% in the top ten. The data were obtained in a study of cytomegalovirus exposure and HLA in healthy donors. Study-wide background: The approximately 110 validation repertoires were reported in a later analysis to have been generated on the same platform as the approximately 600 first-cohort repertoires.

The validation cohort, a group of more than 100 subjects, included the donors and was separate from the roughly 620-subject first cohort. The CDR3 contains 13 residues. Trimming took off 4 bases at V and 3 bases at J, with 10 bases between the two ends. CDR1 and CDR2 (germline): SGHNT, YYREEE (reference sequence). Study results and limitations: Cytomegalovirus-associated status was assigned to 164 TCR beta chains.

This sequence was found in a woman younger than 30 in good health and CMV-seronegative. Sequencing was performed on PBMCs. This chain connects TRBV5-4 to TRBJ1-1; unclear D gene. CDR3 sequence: CASSPGIHTEAFF. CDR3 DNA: TGTGCCAGCAGCCCGGGAATCCACACTGAAGCTTTCTTT.